Given below is one T cell receptor beta chain in context. This specimen belongs to a study of blood T cell repertoires in COVID-19. Study at large: There were acute and convalescent COVID-19 samples, and they came from the United States, Italy and Spain. T cells, B-cell-depleted T cells, or PBMCs provided the cDNA or gDNA that served as material.

Per the original methods: Cell counts per sample came from amplifying reference gene primers. The method was immunoSEQ multiplex PCR; TCRdb's version includes in-frame clones alone and lacks a portion of them. D and trimming were read from the DNA, whereas the V and J calls and clone size are those reported in that table. This sample carries about 210,000 clones, 90% to 95% of them seen once, and the ten largest clones take around 1.2%. V shed 5 bases and J shed 1 base, with 9 bases lying between them. In germline, CDR1 is MNHEY, CDR2 SVGAGI. CDR3 length equals 14 residues. The chain links TRBV6-5 to TRBJ1-5; D is unclear. The sequencing sample was made of peripheral blood. The sequence was obtained from a man aged 25 to 40 with acute or convalescent COVID-19. The CDR3 nucleotides are TGTGCCAGCAGTCCGACGGGGAGCAATCAGCCCCAGCATTTT. This translates into CASSPTGSNQPQHF.